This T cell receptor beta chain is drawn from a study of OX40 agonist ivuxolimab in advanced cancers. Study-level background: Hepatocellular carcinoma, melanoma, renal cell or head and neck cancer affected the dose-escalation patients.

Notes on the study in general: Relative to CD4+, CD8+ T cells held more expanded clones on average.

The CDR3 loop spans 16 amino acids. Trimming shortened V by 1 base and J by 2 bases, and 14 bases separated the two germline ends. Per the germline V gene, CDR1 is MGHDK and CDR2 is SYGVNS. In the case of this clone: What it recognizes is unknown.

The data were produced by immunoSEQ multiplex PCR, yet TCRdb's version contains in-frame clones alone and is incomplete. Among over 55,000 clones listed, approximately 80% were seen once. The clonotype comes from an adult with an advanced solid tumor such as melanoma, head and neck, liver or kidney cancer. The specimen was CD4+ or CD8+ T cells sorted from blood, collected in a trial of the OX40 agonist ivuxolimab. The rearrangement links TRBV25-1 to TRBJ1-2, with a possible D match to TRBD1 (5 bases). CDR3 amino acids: CASSELGRAGNYGYTF. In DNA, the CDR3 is TGTGCCAGCAGTGAATTAGGCAGGGCCGGCAACTATGGCTACACCTTC.